Presented here are 13 T cell receptor beta chains from one specimen sequenced in a study of blood T cell repertoires in COVID-19. TCRdb's table, derived via immunoSEQ multiplex PCR, lists solely in-frame clones and lacks some. The sample lists about 170,000 clones, around 90% occurring once. Sequencing was carried out using peripheral blood. The receptors derive from a woman in her forties or fifties with acute or convalescent COVID-19.

This chain links TRBV4-1 with TRBJ1-6; D is uncertain. The germline gives CDR1 MGHRA, CDR2 YSYEKL. V lost 6 bases, J lost 8 bases, and 11 bases lay in between. The CDR3 contains 13 residues. CDR3 residues: CASSRTADSPLHF. The CDR3 DNA reads TGCGCCAGCAGTAGAACAGCTGATTCACCCCTCCACTTT.

The rearrangement uses TRBV30 and TRBJ1-1, with 9 nucleotides matching TRBD1. The germline V gene has CDR1 GTSNPN and CDR2 SVGIG (reference sequence). V lost 3 bases to trimming and J lost 6 bases; unmatched junction nucleotides: 8. This CDR3 comprises 14 residues. The CDR3 sequence: CAWRNRGLIAEAFF. The CDR3 coding sequence is TGTGCCTGGAGGAACAGGGGGCTTATCGCTGAAGCTTTCTTT.

This clone was counted between two and nine times. The rearrangement links TRBV19 to TRBJ1-4; D is unclear. The CDR3 consists of 14 residues. Germline values: CDR1 LNHDA, CDR2 SQIVND (reference sequence). Between the trimmed V and J ends, which lost 7 bases and 2 bases, there was a span of 11 bases. The CDR3 nucleotides are TGTGCCAGTAAAATCCTCGTGACTAATGAAAAACTGTTTTTT. It is translated as CASKILVTNEKLFF.

In this sample, this clone turned up once. The V call is TRBV19, the J call TRBJ2-2; 8 nucleotides match TRBD1. V trimming: 6 bases; J trimming: 0 bases; junction bases outside the gene matches: 9. CDR1 and CDR2 from the germline V gene are LNHDA and SQIVND (reference sequence). There are 17 residues in the CDR3. The CDR3 nucleotides are TGTGCCAGTAGGAAACAGGGGGATGGCGCGAACACCGGGGAGCTGTTTTTT. Protein product: CASRKQGDGANTGELFF. The full variable domain, rest sourced from reference TRBV19 and TRBJ2-2, is DGGITQSPKYLFRKEGQNVTLSCEQNLNHDAMYWYRQDPGQGLRLIYYSQIVNDFQKGDIAEGYSVSREKKESFPLTVTSAQKNPTAFYLCASRKQGDGANTGELFFGEGSRLTVL.

The chain joins TRBV9 to TRBJ2-2, with no clear D. Germline lookup yields CDR1 SGDLS and CDR2 YYNGEE. V dropped 0 bases and J dropped 8 bases, with 14 bases sitting between them. CDR3 length: 15 residues. The CDR3 nucleotides are TGTGCCAGCAGCGTAGTTGGGCAGGCTATGGGGGAGCTGTTTTTT. Protein product: CASSVVGQAMGELFF.

The chain links TRBV5-1 to TRBJ2-1; D is uncertain. CDR1 and CDR2 from the germline V gene are SGHRS and YFSETQ. V lost 2 bases, J lost 0 bases, and 9 bases lay in between. This CDR3 is built from 15 residues. The CDR3 DNA follows: TGCGCCAGCAGCTTTTACTTTAGCTCCTACAATGAGCAGTTCTTC. Its translation: CASSFYFSSYNEQFF.

This clone was seen more than once but under ten times. The chain combines TRBV6-5 with TRBJ2-3, with D maybe TRBD2 (6 bases). The V end was cut by 5 bases, the J end by 0 bases, with 9 bases between. The CDR3 spans 14 residues. The germline gives CDR1 MNHEY, CDR2 SVGAGI. The CDR3 nucleotides are TGTGCCAGCAGTCGGGACTGGAGCACAGATACGCAGTATTTT. Translation: CASSRDWSTDTQYF.

The chain employs TRBV19 and TRBJ1-6; D is perhaps TRBD1 (5 bases). The germline CDR1 and CDR2 sequences are LNHDA and SQIVND (reference sequence). This CDR3 is built from 15 residues. Trimming shortened V by 7 bases and J by 5 bases, and 15 bases separated the two germline ends. The CDR3 here is CASKRPGKDNSPLHF. CDR3 bases: TGTGCCAGTAAGAGGCCAGGGAAGGATAATTCACCCCTCCACTTT. The full variable domain, rest sourced from reference TRBV19 and TRBJ1-6, is DGGITQSPKYLFRKEGQNVTLSCEQNLNHDAMYWYRQDPGQGLRLIYYSQIVNDFQKGDIAEGYSVSREKKESFPLTVTSAQKNPTAFYLCASKRPGKDNSPLHFGNGTRLTVT.

The V gene is TRBV21-1, the J gene TRBJ1-2; whether TRBD1, the table's D call, matches the DNA was not checked. TRBV21-1 is a known pseudogene. The CDR3 runs 16 residues. CDR3 in amino acids: CASSNLQDRVYYGYTF. Written as DNA, the CDR3 is TGTGCCAGCAGCAATTTACAGGACAGGGTTTACTATGGCTACACCTTC.

This chain links TRBV7-9 with TRBJ1-3, with D hard to call. The CDR3 has 15 residues. Trimming shortened V by 5 bases and J by 0 bases, and 11 bases separated the two germline ends. From germline, CDR1 is SEHNR and CDR2 FQNEAQ (reference sequence). The CDR3 sequence is CASSVQASSGNTIYF. DNA for the CDR3: TGTGCCAGCAGCGTCCAGGCAAGCTCTGGAAACACCATATATTTT.

V gene TRBV6-5 combines with J gene TRBJ2-7, with a possible D match to TRBD2 (5 bases). V lost 2 bases and J lost 2, with 10 bases in between. The germline CDR1 and CDR2 sequences are MNHEY and SVGAGI. The CDR3 covers 14 residues. CDR3 loop: CASSYEGLTYEQYF. CDR3 coding DNA: TGTGCCAGCAGTTACGAAGGACTTACCTACGAGCAGTACTTC.

The V gene is TRBV30, the J gene TRBJ1-3; D remains unclear. CDR3 size: 13 residues. The germline CDR1 and CDR2 sequences are GTSNPN and SVGIG (reference sequence). The V end was cut by 0 bases, the J end by 4 bases, with 7 bases between. CDR3 amino acids: CAWSVQAGNTIYF. In nucleotides, the CDR3 is TGTGCCTGGAGTGTTCAGGCGGGAAACACCATATATTTT.

In its sample, this clone was seen once. The chain recombines TRBV2 with TRBJ2-5; TRBD1 might be the D (5 bases). This CDR3 region has 14 residues. V was cut by 6 bases and J by 1 base, with 12 bases left in between. Germline CDR1 reads SNHLY; CDR2 reads FYNNEI. CDR3 coding DNA: TGTGCCAGCAGCGCGACAGTGACCCAAGAGACCCAGTACTTC. Protein sequence: CASSATVTQETQYF.